This TCR beta chain came from a study of CD8 T cells in Susac syndrome. Across the study: Active disease was present in six of the sequenced Susac syndrome patients, and remission in fewer than ten. Study-wide results and limits: Susac-specific public clones were found in both the total CD8+ and the CD8+ TEMRA repertoires, with approximately 16 in the former and 4 to 6 in the latter.

Comment on this clonotype: The antigen is undetermined.

The V end was cut by 0 bases, the J end by 6 bases, with 7 bases between. In germline, CDR1 is DFQATT, CDR2 SNEGSKA (reference sequence). This CDR3 is 12 amino acids long. As judged by recently defined diagnostic criteria, patients with Susac syndrome had definite or probable disease. After extraction with the RNeasy kit, about 0.45 to 1 ug of the RNA was reverse transcribed using random hexamers. Coverage of TCR beta CDR3 amplification by immunoSEQ multiplex PCR extended to 54 Vbeta and 13 Jbeta. TCRdb analysed the immunoSEQ multiplex PCR reads with MiXCR anew, one entry per CDR3 protein. Among more than 80,000 distinct CDR3 sequences listed, roughly 95% were seen once.

Sequencing input: CD8+ T cells from PBMCs. This chain connects TRBV20-1 to TRBJ2-3; D unclear. The sequence derives from a human donor with Susac syndrome. CDR3 coding DNA: TGCAGTGCTAGAGATTTGATGGATACGCAGTATTTT. It specifies CSARDLMDTQYF.